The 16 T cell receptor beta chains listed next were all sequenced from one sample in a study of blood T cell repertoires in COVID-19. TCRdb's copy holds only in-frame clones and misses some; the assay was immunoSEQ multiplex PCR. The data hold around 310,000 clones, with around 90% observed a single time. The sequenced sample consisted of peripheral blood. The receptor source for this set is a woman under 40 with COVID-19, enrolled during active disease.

The CDR3 nucleotides are TGTGCAAGTCGCCGGAGGTCCAATGAGCAGTTCTTC. As protein: CASRRRSNEQFF. The chain carries TRBV12-2 and TRBJ2-1; the table's D call of TRBD2 was not tested on the DNA. TRBV12-2 is shown as a pseudogene. The CDR3 contains 12 residues.

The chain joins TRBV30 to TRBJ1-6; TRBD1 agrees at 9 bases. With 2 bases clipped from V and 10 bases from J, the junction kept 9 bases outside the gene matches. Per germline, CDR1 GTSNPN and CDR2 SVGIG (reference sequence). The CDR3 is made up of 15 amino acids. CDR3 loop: CAWSPGTGYGSPLHF. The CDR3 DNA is TGTGCCTGGAGTCCCGGGACAGGGTACGGATCACCCCTCCACTTT.

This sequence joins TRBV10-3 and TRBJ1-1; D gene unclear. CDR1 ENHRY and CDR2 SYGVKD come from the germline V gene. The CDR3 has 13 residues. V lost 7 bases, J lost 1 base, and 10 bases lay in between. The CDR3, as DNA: TGTGCCATCATTTCAGAAAGGAACACTGAAGCTTTCTTT. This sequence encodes CAIISERNTEAFF.

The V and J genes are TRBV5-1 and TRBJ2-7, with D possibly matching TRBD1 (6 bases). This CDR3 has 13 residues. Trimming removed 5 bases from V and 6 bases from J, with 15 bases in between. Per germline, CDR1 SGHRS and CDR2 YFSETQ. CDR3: CASSSFQGFEQYF. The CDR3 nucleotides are TGCGCCAGCAGTTCGTTCCAGGGGTTCGAGCAGTACTTC.

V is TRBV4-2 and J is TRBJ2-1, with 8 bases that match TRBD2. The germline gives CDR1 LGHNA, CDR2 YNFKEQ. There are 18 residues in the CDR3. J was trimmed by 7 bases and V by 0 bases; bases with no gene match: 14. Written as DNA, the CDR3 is TGTGCCAGCAGCCAAGAGAGGTTTCGGCGGCGGGAGGTTAATGAGCAGTTCTTC. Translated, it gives CASSQERFRRREVNEQFF.

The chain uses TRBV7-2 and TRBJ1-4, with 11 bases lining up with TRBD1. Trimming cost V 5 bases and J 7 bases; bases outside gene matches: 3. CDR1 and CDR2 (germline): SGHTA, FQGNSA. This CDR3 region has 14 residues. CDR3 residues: CASSQDRGLEKLFF. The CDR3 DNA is TGTGCCAGCAGCCAGGACAGGGGGCTTGAAAAACTGTTTTTT.

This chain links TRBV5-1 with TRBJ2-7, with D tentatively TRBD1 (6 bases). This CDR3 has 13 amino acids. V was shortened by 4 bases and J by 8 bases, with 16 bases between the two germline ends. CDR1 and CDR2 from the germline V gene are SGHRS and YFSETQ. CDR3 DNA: TGCGCCAGCAGCCCGTGGAGGTGGGACAAGCAGTACTTC. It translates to CASSPWRWDKQYF.

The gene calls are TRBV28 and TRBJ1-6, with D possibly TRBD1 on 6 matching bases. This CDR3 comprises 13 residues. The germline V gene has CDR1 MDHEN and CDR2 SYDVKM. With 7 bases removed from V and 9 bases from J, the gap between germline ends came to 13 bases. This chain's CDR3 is CASINRASSPLHF. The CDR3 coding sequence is TGTGCCAGCATTAACAGGGCGAGTTCACCCCTCCACTTT. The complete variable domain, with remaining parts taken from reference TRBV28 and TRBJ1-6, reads DVKVTQSSRYLVKRTGEKVFLECVQDMDHENMFWYRQDPGLGLRLIYFSYDVKMKEKGDIPEGYSVSREKKERFSLILESASTNQTSMYLCASINRASSPLHFGNGTRLTVT.

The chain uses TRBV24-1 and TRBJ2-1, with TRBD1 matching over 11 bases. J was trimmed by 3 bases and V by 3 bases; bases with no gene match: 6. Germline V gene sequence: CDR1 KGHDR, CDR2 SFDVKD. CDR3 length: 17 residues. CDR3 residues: CATSDAPGTGGYNEQFF. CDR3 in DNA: TGTGCCACCAGTGATGCGCCCGGGACAGGGGGCTACAATGAGCAGTTCTTC.

The CDR3 is CASSPLAGGTDTQYF. For the CDR3, the DNA is TGCGCCAGCAGTCCCCTAGCGGGGGGCACAGATACGCAGTATTTT. The chain is built from TRBV10-1 and TRBJ2-3; 10 bases are shared with TRBD2. V trimming: 5 bases; J trimming: 1 base; junction bases outside the gene matches: 3. CDR1 and CDR2 (germline): WNHNN, SYGVQD (reference sequence). This CDR3 comprises 15 residues.

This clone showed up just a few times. CDR3 sequence reads: CASSPGQGRQPQHF. Here the CDR3 DNA reads TGTGCCAGCAGCCCAGGACAGGGACGGCAGCCCCAGCATTTT. The V gene is TRBV7-8, the J gene TRBJ1-5; the match to TRBD1 covers 8 bases. After removal of 5 bases from V and 7 bases from J, the junction contained 7 bases not matched to a gene. The V gene's germline CDR1 is SGHVS and CDR2 FQNEAQ. CDR3 length: 14 residues.

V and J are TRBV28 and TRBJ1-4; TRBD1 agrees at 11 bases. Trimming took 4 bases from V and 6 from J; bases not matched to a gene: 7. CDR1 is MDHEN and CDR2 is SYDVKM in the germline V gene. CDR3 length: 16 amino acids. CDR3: CASSSLDRGRDEKLFF. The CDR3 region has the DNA TGTGCCAGCAGTTCTTTGGACAGGGGGCGGGATGAAAAACTGTTTTTT.

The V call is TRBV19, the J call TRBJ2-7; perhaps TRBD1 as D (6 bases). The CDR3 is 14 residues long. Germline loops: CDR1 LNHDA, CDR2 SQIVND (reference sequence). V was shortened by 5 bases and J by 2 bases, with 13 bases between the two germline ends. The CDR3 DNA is TGTGCCAGTAGTCCAGGGGTAGGAACCTACGAGCAGTACTTC. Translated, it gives CASSPGVGTYEQYF. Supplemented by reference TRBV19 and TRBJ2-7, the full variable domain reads DGGITQSPKYLFRKEGQNVTLSCEQNLNHDAMYWYRQDPGQGLRLIYYSQIVNDFQKGDIAEGYSVSREKKESFPLTVTSAQKNPTAFYLCASSPGVGTYEQYFGPGTRLTVT.

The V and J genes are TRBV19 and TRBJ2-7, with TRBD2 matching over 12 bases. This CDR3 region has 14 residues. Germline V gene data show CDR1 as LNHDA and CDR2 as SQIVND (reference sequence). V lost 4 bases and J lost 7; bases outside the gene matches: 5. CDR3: CASSTGLAGREQYF. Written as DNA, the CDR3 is TGTGCCAGTAGTACGGGACTAGCGGGCCGGGAGCAGTACTTC.

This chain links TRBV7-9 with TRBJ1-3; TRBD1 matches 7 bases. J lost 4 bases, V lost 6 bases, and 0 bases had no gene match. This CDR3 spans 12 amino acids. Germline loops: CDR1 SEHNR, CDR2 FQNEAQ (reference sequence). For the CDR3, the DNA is TGTGCCAGCAGGGACAGGGGAAACACCATATATTTT. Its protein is CASRDRGNTIYF. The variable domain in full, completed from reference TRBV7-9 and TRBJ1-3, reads DTGVSQNPRHKITKRGQNVTFRCDPISEHNRLYWYRQTLGQGPEFLTYFQNEAQLEKSRLLSDRFSAERPKGSFSTLEIQRTEQGDSAMYLCASRDRGNTIYFGEGSWLTVV.

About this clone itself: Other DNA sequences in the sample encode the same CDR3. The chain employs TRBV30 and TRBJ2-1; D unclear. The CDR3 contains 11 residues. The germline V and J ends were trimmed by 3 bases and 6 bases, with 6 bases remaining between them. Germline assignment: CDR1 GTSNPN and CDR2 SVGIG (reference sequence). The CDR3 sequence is CAWSVLNEQFF. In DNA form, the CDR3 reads TGTGCCTGGAGCGTACTCAATGAGCAGTTCTTC. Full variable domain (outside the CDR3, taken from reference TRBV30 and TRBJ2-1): SQTIHQWPATLVQPVGSPLSLECTVEGTSNPNLYWYRQAAGRGLQLLFYSVGIGQISSEVPQNLSASRPQDRQFILSSKKLLLSDSGFYLCAWSVLNEQFFGPGTRLTVL.